This T cell receptor (beta chain) was obtained from a study of PD-L1 blockade in urothelial cancer. Study background: Researchers looked at the blood 3 weeks (second dose) and 6 weeks after treatment began.

This table comes from immunoSEQ multiplex PCR, and its TCRdb copy is limited to in-frame clones, with some not included. The sample records approximately 110,000 clones, approximately 86% being singletons. This clone showed up just once. The V gene's germline CDR1 is MGHRA and CDR2 YSYEKL. The junction had 5 bases not matched to a gene; V was cut back by 0 bases and J by 4 bases. This CDR3 region has 18 residues. Enrolled patients showed locally advanced or metastatic urothelial carcinoma. V usage is TRBV4-1 and J usage is TRBJ2-2; 13 positions agree with TRBD2. The sequence was collected from a man aged 50-59 years with urothelial cancer. Sequencing was performed on PBMCs, taken around atezolizumab (anti-PD-L1) treatment. The CDR3 is CASSQDGTSGIGTGELFF. The DNA of the CDR3 is TGCGCCAGCAGCCAAGATGGGACTAGCGGGATTGGCACCGGGGAGCTGTTTTTT.